This T cell receptor (beta chain) was identified in a study of cytomegalovirus exposure and HLA in healthy donors. Study background: Roughly 85 million unique TCRs from HLA-typed donors made up an early data release. Study-wide findings and caveats: Later analysis suggested links between common viral pathogens and several top significant clusters. There were some public TCRs occurring in many donors, but most TCR sequences were rare. Sequencing artifact likely explains a cluster of highly shared sequence variants.

Amplification used 60 Vbeta primers and 13 Jbeta primers. TCRdb's copy holds only in-frame clones and misses some; the assay was immunoSEQ multiplex PCR. Here the sample spans roughly 150,000 clones, approximately 85% being singletons. The CDR3 totals 14 residues. Deletions cut 5 bases from V and 7 bases from J, with 15 bases between. CDR1 is SNHLY, CDR2 FYNNEI, per germline. Remarks on this clone: Its antigen is not known.

The sequence derives from a man aged 25 to 40 in good health and CMV-seropositive. The chain combines TRBV2 with TRBJ1-5, with D perhaps TRBD1 (5 bases). The sequenced material came from PBMCs. The CDR3 DNA is TGTGCCAGCAGTTCTGCTGGGCGGGACCAGCCCCAGCATTTT. The encoded protein is CASSSAGRDQPQHF.